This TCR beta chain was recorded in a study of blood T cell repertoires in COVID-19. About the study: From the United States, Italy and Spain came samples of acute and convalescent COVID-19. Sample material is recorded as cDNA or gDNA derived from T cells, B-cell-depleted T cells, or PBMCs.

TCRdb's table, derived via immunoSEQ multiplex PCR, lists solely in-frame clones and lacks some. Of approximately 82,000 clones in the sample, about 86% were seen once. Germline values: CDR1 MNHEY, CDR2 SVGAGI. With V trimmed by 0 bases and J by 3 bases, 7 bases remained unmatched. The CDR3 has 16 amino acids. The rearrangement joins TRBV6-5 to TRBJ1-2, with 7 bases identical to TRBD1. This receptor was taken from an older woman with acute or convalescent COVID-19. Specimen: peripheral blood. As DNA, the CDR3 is TGTGCCAGCAGTTACTCGAGTATGGGACAGCACTATGGCTACACCTTC. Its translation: CASSYSSMGQHYGYTF.